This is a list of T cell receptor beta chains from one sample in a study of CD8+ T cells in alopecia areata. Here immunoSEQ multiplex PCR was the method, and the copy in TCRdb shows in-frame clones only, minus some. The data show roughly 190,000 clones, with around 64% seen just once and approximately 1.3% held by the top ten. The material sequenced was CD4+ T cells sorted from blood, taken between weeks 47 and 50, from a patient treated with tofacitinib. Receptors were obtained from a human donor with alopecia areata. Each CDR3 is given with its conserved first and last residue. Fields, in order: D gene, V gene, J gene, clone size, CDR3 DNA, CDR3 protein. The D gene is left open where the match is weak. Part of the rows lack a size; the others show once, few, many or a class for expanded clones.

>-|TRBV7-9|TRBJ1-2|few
TGTGCCAGCAGCTTATCGATGGATGGCTACACCTTC
CASSLSMDGYTF
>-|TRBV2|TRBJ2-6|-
TGTGCCAGCAGTGTAGGGACGAGCTCTGGGGCCAACGTCCTGACTTTC
CASSVGTSSGANVLTF
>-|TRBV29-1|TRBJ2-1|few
TGCAGCGTCCAAGATCACAATGAGCAGTTCTTC
CSVQDHNEQFF
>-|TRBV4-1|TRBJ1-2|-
TGCGCCAGCAGCCTCCGATCAGGGGCACCCGGCTACACCTTC
CASSLRSGAPGYTF
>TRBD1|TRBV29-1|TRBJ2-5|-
TGCAGCGTTAGGGATACAGGGGAAGGGACCCAGTACTTC
CSVRDTGEGTQYF
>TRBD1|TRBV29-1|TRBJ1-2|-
TGCAGCGTTGTACACCGGGACAGGACAAGGGATGGCTACACCTTC
CSVVHRDRTRDGYTF
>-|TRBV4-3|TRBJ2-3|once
TGCGCCAGCAGCCAAGGGGGTAGCGGCACAGATACGCAGTATTTT
CASSQGGSGTDTQYF
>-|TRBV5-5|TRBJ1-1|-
TGTGCCAGCAGCTCCTTGATTGGATTCGGAGCTTTCTTT
CASSSLIGFGAFF
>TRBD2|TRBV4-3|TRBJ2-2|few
TGCGCCAGCAGCCGAAGCGGGGGGGCCGATACCGGGGAGCTGTTTTTT
CASSRSGGADTGELFF
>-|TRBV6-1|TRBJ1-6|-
TGTGCCAGCAGTGAATTTAGACAGTTCAATTCACCCCTCCACTTT
CASSEFRQFNSPLHF
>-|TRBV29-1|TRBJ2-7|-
TGCAGCGTTAAACGGGAGTACGAGCAGTACTTC
CSVKREYEQYF
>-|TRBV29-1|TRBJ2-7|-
TGCAGCGTCGGCTTGGGTTCCGACGAGCAGTACTTC
CSVGLGSDEQYF
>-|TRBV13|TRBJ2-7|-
TGTGCCAGCAGCTCCCCTAACAGGGACGAGCAGTACTTC
CASSSPNRDEQYF
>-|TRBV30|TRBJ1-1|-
TGTGCCTGGAGTGTCCACATGAACACTGAAGCTTTCTTT
CAWSVHMNTEAFF
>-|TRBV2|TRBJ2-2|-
TGTGCCAGCAGTGATGTAGCAAGGACCGGGGAGCTGTTTTTT
CASSDVARTGELFF
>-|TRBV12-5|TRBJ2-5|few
TGTGCTAGTGGGCCGCGTTTTGAGACCCAGTACTTC
CASGPRFETQYF
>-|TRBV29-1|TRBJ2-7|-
TGCAGCGTTACTCCTGGGCGGTCTTCCTACGAGCAGTACTTC
CSVTPGRSSYEQYF
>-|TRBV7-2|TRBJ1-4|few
TGTGCCAGCAGCTTCCCAGGGCCTAATGAAAAACTGTTTTTT
CASSFPGPNEKLFF
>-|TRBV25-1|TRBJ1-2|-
TGTGCCACCTCGCGGGGTGACTATGGCTACACCTTC
CATSRGDYGYTF
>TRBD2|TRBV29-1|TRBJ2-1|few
TGCAGCGGCCACCCTAGCGGGGGGGCGAACCCCTCCTACAATGAGCAGTTCTTC
CSGHPSGGANPSYNEQFF
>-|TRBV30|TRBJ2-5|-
TGTGCCTGGACCCCACTAAAGGGGGGGGCCCAGTACTTC
CAWTPLKGGAQYF
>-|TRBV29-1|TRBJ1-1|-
TGCAGCGTTGTCGACACTGAAGCTTTCTTT
CSVVDTEAFF
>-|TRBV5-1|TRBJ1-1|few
TGCGCCAGCAGTCCAGGGATGAGGAGTGAAGCTTTCTTT
CASSPGMRSEAFF
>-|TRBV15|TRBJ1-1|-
TGTGCCACCATTGGGGATTCGGCTGAAGCTTTCTTT
CATIGDSAEAFF
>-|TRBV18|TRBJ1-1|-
TGTGCCAGCTCACCATTGGTCACAGTCAATGAAGCTTTCTTT
CASSPLVTVNEAFF
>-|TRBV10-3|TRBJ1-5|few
TGTGCCATCAGTGGGGACGGTGTCCACAATCAGCCCCAGCATTTT
CAISGDGVHNQPQHF
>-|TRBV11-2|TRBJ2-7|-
TGTGCCAGCAGCGTCGGCCCCCCCTACGAGCAGTACTTC
CASSVGPPYEQYF
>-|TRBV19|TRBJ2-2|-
TGTGCCAGTAGATCCGACAGGTTGCACGGGGAGCTGTTTTTT
CASRSDRLHGELFF
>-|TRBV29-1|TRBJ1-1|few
TGCAGCGCCCAGACGGGGGGCAACACTGAAGCTTTCTTT
CSAQTGGNTEAFF
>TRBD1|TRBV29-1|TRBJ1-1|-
TGCAGCGTTGCTGGACAGGCGAGAACTGAAGCTTTCTTT
CSVAGQARTEAFF
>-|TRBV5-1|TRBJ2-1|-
TGCGCCAGCAGCTCCGGTACGGCCAATGAGCAGTTCTTC
CASSSGTANEQFF
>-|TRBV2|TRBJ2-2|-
TGTGCCAGCAGGATATACACCGGGGAGCTGTTTTTT
CASRIYTGELFF
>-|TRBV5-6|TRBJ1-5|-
TGTGCCAGCAGCGCCACCGGGACCAGGAAAAATCAGCCCCAGCATTTT
CASSATGTRKNQPQHF
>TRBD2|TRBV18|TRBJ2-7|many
TGTGCCAGCTCAGCCCTAGCGGGGGAACTGCAGTACTTC
CASSALAGELQYF
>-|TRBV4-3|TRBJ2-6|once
TGCGCCAGCAGCCAAGTTGGGACACCTGGGGCCAACGTCCTGACTTTC
CASSQVGTPGANVLTF
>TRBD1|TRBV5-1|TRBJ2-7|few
TGCGCCAGCAGCTTTGGAGGGGACAGGAGCAACGAGCAGTACTTC
CASSFGGDRSNEQYF
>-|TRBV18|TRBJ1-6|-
TGTGCCAGCTCACCTACGGCTTCACCCCTCCACTTT
CASSPTASPLHF
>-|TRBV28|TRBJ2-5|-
TGTGCCAGCAGGGGGAAAGAGACCCAGTACTTC
CASRGKETQYF
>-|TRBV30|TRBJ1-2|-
TGTGCCTGGAGGTTCCGACAGGATGGCGGCTACACCTTC
CAWRFRQDGGYTF
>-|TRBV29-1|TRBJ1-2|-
TGCAGCGTTGTGGATGTGGGCTACACCTTC
CSVVDVGYTF
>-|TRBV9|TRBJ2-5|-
TGTGCCAGCAGCGTAGGATTCAGGGGCTCGGAGACCCAGTACTTC
CASSVGFRGSETQYF
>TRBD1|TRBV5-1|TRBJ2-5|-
TGCGCCAGCAGCTCTAGAGGGGGCTCTGGTGAGACCCAGTACTTC
CASSSRGGSGETQYF
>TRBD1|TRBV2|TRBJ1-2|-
TGTGCCAGCAGACCCGACAGGGTTGGAGGCTACACCTTC
CASRPDRVGGYTF
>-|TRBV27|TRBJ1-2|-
TGTGCCAGCAGTAACGAGGCAGGGGTTGGCTACACCTTC
CASSNEAGVGYTF
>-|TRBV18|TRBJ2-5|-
TGTGCCAGCTCACCACCGGGGGAGACCCAGTACTTC
CASSPPGETQYF
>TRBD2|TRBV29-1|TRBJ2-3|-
TGCAGCGTTGCCCGGGGGGGGAATACGCAGTATTTT
CSVARGGNTQYF
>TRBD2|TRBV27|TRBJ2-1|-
TGTGCCAGCAGTCCCTCTAGCGGGGACTACAATGAGCAGTTCTTC
CASSPSSGDYNEQFF
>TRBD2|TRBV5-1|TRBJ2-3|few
TGCGCCAGCAGCTTGAGAGGACTAGCGGGGGATACGCAGTATTTT
CASSLRGLAGDTQYF
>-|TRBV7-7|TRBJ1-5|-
TGTGCCAGCAGCCCGGGGAGGGGTCAGCCCCAGCATTTT
CASSPGRGQPQHF
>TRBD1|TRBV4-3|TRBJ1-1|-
TGCGCCAGCAGCCCCGACAGGGTTCGGACTGAAGCTTTCTTT
CASSPDRVRTEAFF
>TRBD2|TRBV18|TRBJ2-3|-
TGTGCCAGCTCACCGCCCGGGACTAGCGGGGATACGCAGTATTTT
CASSPPGTSGDTQYF
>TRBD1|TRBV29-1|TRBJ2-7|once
TGCAGCGTGATGACAGGGAATAGCGACGAGCAGTACTTC
CSVMTGNSDEQYF